The 14 T cell receptor beta chains given below trace back to one sample, sequenced in a study of cytomegalovirus exposure and HLA in healthy donors. PCR involved 60 Vbeta and 13 Jbeta primers. This table comes from immunoSEQ multiplex PCR, and its TCRdb copy is limited to in-frame clones, with some not included. The repertoire holds about 170,000 clones, with around 68% as singletons. The sequenced sample was PBMCs. The receptors derive from a girl between 5 and 17 years old in good health and CMV-seronegative.

This rearrangement joins TRBV27 to TRBJ2-1, with D unresolved. The V end was cut by 6 bases, the J end by 4 bases, with 4 bases between. This CDR3 region has 11 residues. Germline V gene data show CDR1 as MNHEY and CDR2 as SMNVEV (reference sequence). CDR3 DNA: TGTGCCAGCAGACAATACAATGAGCAGTTCTTC. This gives the protein CASRQYNEQFF.

The chain joins TRBV6-5 to TRBJ2-5, with a weak D call TRBD2 (5 bases). CDR1 is MNHEY and CDR2 is SVGAGI in the germline V gene. The V end lost 6 bases, the J end lost 2 bases, and 13 bases lay between the germline ends. This CDR3 spans 14 amino acids. In DNA, the CDR3 is TGTGCCAGCAGCTTCTCGGGATCTCAAGAGACCCAGTACTTC. The encoded protein is CASSFSGSQETQYF.

The rearrangement links TRBV5-1 to TRBJ1-2, with TRBD1 matching over 11 bases. Trimming cost V 0 bases and J 3 bases; bases outside gene matches: 1. Germline-derived CDR1 and CDR2 are SGHRS and YFSETQ. The CDR3 covers 15 residues. CDR3 DNA sequence: TGCGCCAGCAGCTTGGGGGACAGGGGGTACTATGGCTACACCTTC. It encodes CASSLGDRGYYGYTF.

The chain couples TRBV6-6 to TRBJ1-1; D not resolved. Germline lookup yields CDR1 MNHNY and CDR2 SVGAGI (reference sequence). Deletions cut 0 bases from V and 7 bases from J, with 9 bases between. The CDR3 covers 13 residues. CDR3 sequence reads: CASSYSKAFEAFF. CDR3 sequence (DNA): TGTGCCAGCAGTTACTCAAAAGCCTTTGAAGCTTTCTTT.

The chain has TRBV7-6 and TRBJ1-5, with 10 bases fitting TRBD1. Germline V gives CDR1 SGHVS, CDR2 FNYEAQ. V gave up 5 bases and J gave up 7 bases; unmatched junction bases: 2. The CDR3 sequence is 13 residues long. The CDR3 nucleotides are TGTGCCAGCAGCCAGACAGGGGGCCAGCCCCAGCATTTT. Its translation is CASSQTGGQPQHF.

This clone was observed a handful of times. The chain uses TRBV7-2 and TRBJ2-3; TRBD2 matches 10 bases. CDR1 is SGHTA and CDR2 is FQGNSA in the germline V gene. The CDR3 has 13 residues. After removal of 2 bases from V and 8 bases from J, the junction contained 1 base not matched to a gene. CDR3 amino acids: CASSLLAGGTQYF. The CDR3 coding sequence is TGTGCCAGCAGCTTATTAGCGGGGGGTACGCAGTATTTT.

J is TRBJ2-3 and V is TRBV6-6; no clear D gene. V lost 5 bases and J lost 4, with 10 bases in between. The CDR3 totals 13 residues. Per germline, CDR1 MNHNY and CDR2 SVGAGI (reference sequence). CDR3 in amino acids: CASSITSPDTQYF. The CDR3 DNA reads as TGTGCCAGCAGTATTACCAGTCCAGATACGCAGTATTTT.

The V call is TRBV6-6, the J call TRBJ2-7, with 8 bases matching TRBD2. J lost 6 bases, V lost 6 bases, and 7 bases had no gene match. The germline V gene has CDR1 MNHNY and CDR2 SVGAGI (reference sequence). The CDR3 runs 13 residues. The CDR3 sequence is CASRFSGGSEQYF. DNA for the CDR3: TGTGCCAGCAGGTTTTCGGGGGGGAGCGAGCAGTACTTC.

The rearrangement joins TRBV25-1 to TRBJ1-2; D remains unclear. V shed 0 bases and J shed 2 bases, with 7 bases lying between them. This CDR3 has 14 residues. CDR1 and CDR2 (germline): MGHDK, SYGVNS. The CDR3 coding sequence is TGTGCCAGCAGTGAATACAACAGAAACTATGGCTACACCTTC. Translating gives CASSEYNRNYGYTF.

This chain's CDR3 is CASSFGGLTYEQYF. CDR3 DNA sequence: TGTGCCAGCAGTTTTGGGGGACTTACCTACGAGCAGTACTTC. The chain carries TRBV27 and TRBJ2-7, with D possibly matching TRBD2 (6 bases). The length of the CDR3 is 14 residues. Trimming shortened V by 3 bases and J by 2 bases, and 11 bases separated the two germline ends. CDR1 and CDR2 (germline): MNHEY, SMNVEV (reference sequence).

This chain uses TRBV6-4 with TRBJ1-1, with D possibly TRBD1 on 6 matching bases. CDR3 length equals 14 residues. V was trimmed by 6 bases and J by 2 bases, leaving 13 bases between them. Germline V gives CDR1 MRHNA, CDR2 SNTAGT. The CDR3 DNA is TGTGCCAGCAGATTGGACAGTACTAACACTGAAGCTTTCTTT. It is translated as CASRLDSTNTEAFF.

The sample holds one count of this clone. The V and J genes are TRBV18 and TRBJ2-7; TRBD1 matches at 8 bases. Germline CDR1 KGHSH, CDR2 LQKENI. Losses at the gene ends were 0 bases for V and 6 bases for J; bases not matched to a gene: 7. There are 15 residues in the CDR3. CDR3 amino acids: CASSPPGTGRGEQYF. In DNA form, the CDR3 reads TGTGCCAGCTCACCACCGGGGACAGGAAGAGGCGAGCAGTACTTC.

The table lists this clone with a few counts. The J gene is TRBJ1-4, the V gene TRBV5-1; TRBD1 aligns across 7 bases. V was clipped by 4 bases and J by 3 bases; unmatched bases: 3. Germline loops: CDR1 SGHRS, CDR2 YFSETQ. This CDR3 is 14 amino acids long. The DNA for the CDR3 is TGCGCCAGCAGCAACAGGGGACCTAATGAAAAACTGTTTTTT. This encodes CASSNRGPNEKLFF.

The V and J genes are TRBV7-9 and TRBJ2-7, with 8 bases matching TRBD1. The CDR3 contains 14 residues. The V gene end was trimmed by 6 bases and the J gene end by 7 bases; junction bases not matched to a gene: 11. The germline gives CDR1 SEHNR, CDR2 FQNEAQ (reference sequence). CDR3 loop: CASRFPGGAEEQYF. CDR3 sequence (DNA): TGTGCCAGCAGATTTCCAGGGGGCGCAGAGGAGCAGTACTTC.